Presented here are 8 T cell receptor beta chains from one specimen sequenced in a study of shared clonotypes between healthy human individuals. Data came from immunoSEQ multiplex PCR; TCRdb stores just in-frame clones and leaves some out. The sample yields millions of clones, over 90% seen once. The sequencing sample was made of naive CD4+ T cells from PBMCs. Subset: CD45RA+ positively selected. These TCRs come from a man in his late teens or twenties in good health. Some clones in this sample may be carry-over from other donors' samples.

The CDR3 sequence is CSEIRDEQFF. The CDR3 DNA sequence: TGCAGCGAAATCCGGGATGAGCAGTTCTTC. This chain links TRBV20-1 with TRBJ2-1, with unresolved D. Germline values: CDR1 DFQATT, CDR2 SNEGSKA (reference sequence). The CDR3 totals 10 residues.

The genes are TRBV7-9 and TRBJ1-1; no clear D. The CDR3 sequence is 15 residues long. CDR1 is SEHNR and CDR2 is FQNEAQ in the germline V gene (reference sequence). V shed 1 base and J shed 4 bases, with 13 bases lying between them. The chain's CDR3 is CASSLGSAMFTEAFF. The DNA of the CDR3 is TGTGCCAGCAGCTTAGGGTCCGCGATGTTCACTGAAGCTTTCTTT.

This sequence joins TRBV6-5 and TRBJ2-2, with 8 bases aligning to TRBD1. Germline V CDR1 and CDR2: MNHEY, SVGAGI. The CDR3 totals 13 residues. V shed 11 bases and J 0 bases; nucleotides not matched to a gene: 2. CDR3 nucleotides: TGTGCCGTGGGACAGGCGAACACCGGGGAGCTGTTTTTT. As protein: CAVGQANTGELFF.

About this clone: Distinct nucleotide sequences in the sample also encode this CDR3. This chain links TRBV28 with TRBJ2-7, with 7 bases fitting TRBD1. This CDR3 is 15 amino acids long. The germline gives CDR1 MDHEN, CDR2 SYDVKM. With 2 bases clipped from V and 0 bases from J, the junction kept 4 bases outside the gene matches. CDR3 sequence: CASSLLQGSSYEQYF. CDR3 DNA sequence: TGTGCCAGCAGTTTACTACAGGGGAGCTCCTACGAGCAGTACTTC.

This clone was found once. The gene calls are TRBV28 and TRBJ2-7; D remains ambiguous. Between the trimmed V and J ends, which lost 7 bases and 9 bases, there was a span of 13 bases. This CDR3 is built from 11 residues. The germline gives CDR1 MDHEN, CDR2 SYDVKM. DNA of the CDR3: TGTGCCAGCACCGACCAGGCCGGGCAGTACTTC. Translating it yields CASTDQAGQYF.

The CDR3 sequence is CASSSGLNEQFF. Here the CDR3 DNA reads TGTGCCAGCAGCTCCGGACTGAATGAGCAGTTCTTC. The chain joins TRBV4-2 to TRBJ2-1; maybe TRBD2 (5 bases). Deletions cut 5 bases from V and 7 bases from J, with 9 bases between. This CDR3 comprises 12 residues. Looked up from germline, CDR1 is LGHNA and CDR2 is YNFKEQ.

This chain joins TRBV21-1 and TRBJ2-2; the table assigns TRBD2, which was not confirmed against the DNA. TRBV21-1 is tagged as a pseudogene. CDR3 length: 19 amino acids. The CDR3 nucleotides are TGTGCCAGCAGCAAAAGGGAGGAACGGGAGACAGAAAACACCGGGGAGCTGTTTTTT. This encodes CASSKREERETENTGELFF.

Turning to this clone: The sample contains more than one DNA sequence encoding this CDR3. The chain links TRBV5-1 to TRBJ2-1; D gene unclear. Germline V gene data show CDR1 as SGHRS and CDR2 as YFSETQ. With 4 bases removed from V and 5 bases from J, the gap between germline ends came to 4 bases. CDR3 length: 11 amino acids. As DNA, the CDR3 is TGCGCCAGCAGCATCGACAATGAGCAGTTCTTC. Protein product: CASSIDNEQFF.